These T cell receptor beta chains were read from a single sample in a study of response to subunit inactivated influenza vaccine. TCRdb re-called the RT-PCR reads with MiXCR, one entry per CDR3 protein. The data hold roughly 500,000 distinct CDR3 sequences, with about 25% observed a single time. This material consisted of CD4+ T cells sorted from PBMCs, taken about 5 days after vaccination. The receptors derive from a man aged 50-60 years who received an inactivated influenza vaccine. Each CDR3 is given with its conserved first and last residue. Each record gives: CDR3 DNA, CDR3 protein, V gene, CDR3 length, D gene, clone size, J gene. D genes are given only for firm matches. A clone size is listed for some rows: how often the clone was seen (once, few, many), or a class if it is expanded.

DNA: TGTGCCAGCAGCTTAGGGACAGGGGCTAGCGAGACCCAGTACTTC
CDR3: CASSLGTGASETQYF
V: TRBV7-2
length: 15
D: TRBD1
size: few
J: TRBJ2-5

DNA: TGTGCCAGCAGCTGGAGCGCGATGAGCACTGAAGCTTTCTTT
CDR3: CASSWSAMSTEAFF
V: TRBV5-5
length: 14
D: .
size: few
J: TRBJ1-1

DNA: TGTGCCAGCAGTTCGGGGGGAACCAGCTACGAGCAGTACTTC
CDR3: CASSSGGTSYEQYF
V: TRBV28
length: 14
D: TRBD2
size: .
J: TRBJ2-7

DNA: TGTGCCAGCCGTCGGACTAGCGGGAACTCCTACGAGCAGTACTTC
CDR3: CASRRTSGNSYEQYF
V: TRBV4-2
length: 15
D: TRBD2
size: few
J: TRBJ2-7

DNA: TGTGCCAGCAGCCGAACCTCGACTCGATTCAATGAGCAGTTCTTC
CDR3: CASSRTSTRFNEQFF
V: TRBV7-8
length: 15
D: .
size: .
J: TRBJ2-1

DNA: TGCGCCAGCAGCCAAGAACTTGGAAGGACTAGCGGGGACGGTGAGCAGTTCTTC
CDR3: CASSQELGRTSGDGEQFF
V: TRBV4-1
length: 18
D: TRBD2
size: few
J: TRBJ2-1

DNA: TGTGCCAGCAGTTGGGACACCAATGAGCAGTTCTTC
CDR3: CASSWDTNEQFF
V: TRBV12-3/TRBV12-4
length: 12
D: .
size: .
J: TRBJ2-1

DNA: TGTGCCAGCAGCTTAGTCGCAGGCAGGGGGCAAGAGACCCAGTACTTC
CDR3: CASSLVAGRGQETQYF
V: TRBV7-2
length: 16
D: TRBD1
size: .
J: TRBJ2-5

DNA: TGCGCCAGCAGCCAAAACCCAGCTAGCGGGAGAAGTGGAGACATTCAGTACTTC
CDR3: CASSQNPASGRSGDIQYF
V: TRBV4-3
length: 18
D: TRBD2
size: .
J: TRBJ2-4

DNA: TGTGCCAGCTCACCGAGTCGGCTGAAGAACACTGAAGCTTTCTTT
CDR3: CASSPSRLKNTEAFF
V: TRBV18
length: 15
D: .
size: .
J: TRBJ1-1

DNA: TGTGCCAGCAGTGCGAACTGGCGGCAGTTCTTC
CDR3: CASSANWRQFF
V: TRBV6-5
length: 11
D: .
size: few
J: TRBJ2-1

DNA: TGTGCCAGCAGCGCCATAGCGGCCTGGGGCACCGGGGAGCTGTTTTTT
CDR3: CASSAIAAWGTGELFF
V: TRBV6-1
length: 16
D: .
size: few
J: TRBJ2-2

DNA: TGTGCCACCGCCTTGGTGGGGACTAGCGGGAGACTACCCTCCCAAGGGACCCAGTACTTC
CDR3: CATALVGTSGRLPSQGTQYF
V: TRBV6-2/TRBV6-3
length: 20
D: TRBD2
size: .
J: TRBJ2-5

DNA: TGCAGCGTGGACCTAGCGGGGGGGCCTTTTTTGTACAATGAGCAGTTCTTC
CDR3: CSVDLAGGPFLYNEQFF
V: TRBV29-1
length: 17
D: TRBD2
size: few
J: TRBJ2-1

DNA: TGTGCCACCGCATCATCCGGAGCAGGGGGCACAGATACGCAGCATTTT
CDR3: CATASSGAGGTDTQHF
V: TRBV24-1
length: 16
D: TRBD1
size: once
J: TRBJ1-5

DNA: TGTGCCAGCATTCAGACTAGCGGGGGGGACACCGGGGAGCTGTTTTTT
CDR3: CASIQTSGGDTGELFF
V: TRBV12-3/TRBV12-4
length: 16
D: TRBD2
size: few
J: TRBJ2-2

DNA: TGTGCCAGCAAACCTAGTTACGCGGACATTCAGTACTTC
CDR3: CASKPSYADIQYF
V: TRBV12-3/TRBV12-4
length: 13
D: .
size: many
J: TRBJ2-4

DNA: TGTGCCACCAGCAGACGAGGGGGGACCGGGGAGCTGTTTTTT
CDR3: CATSRRGGTGELFF
V: TRBV15
length: 14
D: .
size: few
J: TRBJ2-2

DNA: TGCGCCAGCAGCTTGCCCAGCGGGTTCACCGGGGAGCTGTTTTTT
CDR3: CASSLPSGFTGELFF
V: TRBV5-1
length: 15
D: .
size: few
J: TRBJ2-2

DNA: TGTGCCAGCACCGGTGGGACAGGGGTTGCTGGGGCCAACGTCCTGACTTTC
CDR3: CASTGGTGVAGANVLTF
V: TRBV2
length: 17
D: TRBD1
size: few
J: TRBJ2-6

DNA: TGTGCCAGCAGCCTAGGGCATCTAGTTTCCTACAATGAGCAGTTCTTC
CDR3: CASSLGHLVSYNEQFF
V: TRBV7-7
length: 16
D: .
size: few
J: TRBJ2-1

DNA: TGCGCCAGCAGCACGGGAGGGTACTACGAGCAGTACTTC
CDR3: CASSTGGYYEQYF
V: TRBV5-1
length: 13
D: TRBD2
size: .
J: TRBJ2-7

DNA: TGTGCCAGCTCTTTAGCGGGTCTCACGAACACCGGGGAGCTGTTTTTT
CDR3: CASSLAGLTNTGELFF
V: TRBV6-2/TRBV6-3
length: 16
D: TRBD2
size: .
J: TRBJ2-2

DNA: TGCAGTGCTAGAGATGGGTCGGCGGCCTACAATGAGCAGTTCTTC
CDR3: CSARDGSAAYNEQFF
V: TRBV20-1
length: 15
D: .
size: few
J: TRBJ2-1

DNA: TGTGCCAGCAGACGGAGCGGGGGGACCCTACAAGAGACCCAGTACTTC
CDR3: CASRRSGGTLQETQYF
V: TRBV6-2/TRBV6-3
length: 16
D: TRBD2
size: few
J: TRBJ2-5

DNA: TGCAGTGGGATAGATAAGGGGCCCGCACAGCAGTTCTTC
CDR3: CSGIDKGPAQQFF
V: TRBV20-1
length: 13
D: .
size: .
J: TRBJ2-1

DNA: TGCGCCAGCAGCCCGGATGACGGACCCGGAGGTTTCTTT
CDR3: CASSPDDGPGGFF
V: TRBV5-1
length: 13
D: .
size: .
J: TRBJ1-1

DNA: TGTGCCAGCAGCTTAGAAAGGGTGTCAGTCACTGAAGCTTTCTTT
CDR3: CASSLERVSVTEAFF
V: TRBV7-2
length: 15
D: .
size: few
J: TRBJ1-1

DNA: TGCGCCAGCAGCTTGGCCGAGGGGTCAGCGAGCGATGAGCAGTTCTTC
CDR3: CASSLAEGSASDEQFF
V: TRBV5-1
length: 16
D: .
size: few
J: TRBJ2-1

DNA: TGTGCCAGCAGCTCGGGTCCAAATGGAAACACCATATATTTT
CDR3: CASSSGPNGNTIYF
V: TRBV11-2
length: 14
D: .
size: .
J: TRBJ1-3

DNA: TGTGCCAGCAGCCGATTAGACCCTAGCAATCAGCCCCAGCATTTT
CDR3: CASSRLDPSNQPQHF
V: TRBV12-3/TRBV12-4
length: 15
D: .
size: .
J: TRBJ1-5

DNA: TGTGCCAGCAGCTTGGACTCCCTGGACGCCTTATTCACCGGGGAGCTGTTTTTT
CDR3: CASSLDSLDALFTGELFF
V: TRBV5-6
length: 18
D: .
size: many
J: TRBJ2-2

DNA: TGTGCCAGCAGCTTAGTTTTAGCGACCTACGAGCAGTACTTC
CDR3: CASSLVLATYEQYF
V: TRBV7-2
length: 14
D: .
size: .
J: TRBJ2-7

DNA: TGTGCCAGCAGCGCCTGGGGCAGACAGGGGGGCTATGGCTACACCTTC
CDR3: CASSAWGRQGGYGYTF
V: TRBV7-2
length: 16
D: TRBD1
size: .
J: TRBJ1-2

DNA: TGCGCCAGCAGTGCATGGGGGGATAGCTACAATGAGCAGTTCTTC
CDR3: CASSAWGDSYNEQFF
V: TRBV4-1
length: 15
D: .
size: .
J: TRBJ2-1

DNA: TGCGCCAGCAGCTTGAGGGCTAGCGGGGCCATCCAAGAGACCCAGTACTTC
CDR3: CASSLRASGAIQETQYF
V: TRBV5-1
length: 17
D: TRBD2
size: .
J: TRBJ2-5

DNA: TGTGCCAGCGCCACCCACTATGGCTACACCTTC
CDR3: CASATHYGYTF
V: TRBV6-5
length: 11
D: .
size: .
J: TRBJ1-2

DNA: TGTGCCAGCTGCGGGGCGGGGCAGGGGGTAGGTGAAGCTTTCTTT
CDR3: CASCGAGQGVGEAFF
V: TRBV28
length: 15
D: TRBD1
size: .
J: TRBJ1-1

DNA: TGTGCCAGCAGAAAGGGACTAGCGGGGGGGAACACCGGGGAGCTGTTTTTT
CDR3: CASRKGLAGGNTGELFF
V: TRBV6-1
length: 17
D: TRBD2
size: few
J: TRBJ2-2

DNA: TGTGCCAGCAGCTTAGGAGCTGCTGCTTTCTTT
CDR3: CASSLGAAAFF
V: TRBV11-2
length: 11
D: .
size: many
J: TRBJ1-1